A single sample gave rise to the 28 T cell receptor beta chains below, sequenced in a study of OX40 agonist ivuxolimab in advanced cancers. This table comes from immunoSEQ multiplex PCR, and its TCRdb copy is limited to in-frame clones, with some not included. The sample includes roughly 70,000 clones, around 88% of them seen just once. The specimen comprised CD4+ or CD8+ T cells sorted from blood, sampled in a trial of the OX40 agonist ivuxolimab. The receptor set was obtained from an adult with an advanced solid tumor such as melanoma, head and neck, liver or kidney cancer.

This clone was counted once. The J gene is TRBJ2-5, the V gene TRBV2, with D tentatively TRBD1 or TRBD2 (6 bases each). V was trimmed by 7 bases and J by 2 bases, leaving 14 bases between them. This CDR3 comprises 14 residues. The germline V gene has CDR1 SNHLY and CDR2 FYNNEI. This CDR3 is CASTGALQQETQYF. The CDR3 DNA reads as TGTGCCAGCACGGGGGCCCTACAACAAGAGACCCAGTACTTC.

V is TRBV14 and J is TRBJ1-6; tentatively, D is TRBD1 (5 bases). The CDR3 is 15 residues long. The V gene's germline CDR1 is SGHDN and CDR2 FVKESK. The V end was cut by 3 bases, the J end by 9 bases, with 15 bases between. The CDR3 coding sequence is TGTGCCAGCAGCCACCGATCAGGGATACGTTCACCCCTCCACTTT. Translation: CASSHRSGIRSPLHF. Together with reference TRBV14 and TRBJ1-6, the CDR3 gives the full variable domain: EAGVTQFPSHSVIEKGQTVTLRCDPISGHDNLYWYRRVMGKEIKFLLHFVKESKQDESGMPNNRFLAERTGGTYSTLKVQPAELEDSGVYFCASSHRSGIRSPLHFGNGTRLTVT.

This chain uses TRBV5-5 with TRBJ1-2; a possible D gene is TRBD1 (6 bases). The V gene's germline CDR1 is SGHKS and CDR2 YYEKEE (reference sequence). The CDR3 length is 14 residues. V lost 1 base and J lost 4, with 11 bases in between. CDR3 sequence: CASSLSGEGYGYTF. The DNA of the CDR3 is TGTGCCAGCAGCTTGTCAGGGGAAGGCTATGGCTACACCTTC.

The chain links TRBV30 to TRBJ1-6; D uncertain. Trimming pared 2 bases from V and 0 bases from J, leaving 11 bases between. CDR3 length equals 16 residues. Germline loops: CDR1 GTSNPN, CDR2 SVGIG (reference sequence). CDR3 in DNA: TGTGCCTGGAGTTCGGCAGTAAGCTCCTATAATTCACCCCTCCACTTT. This encodes CAWSSAVSSYNSPLHF. Variable domain in full (rest from reference TRBV30 and TRBJ1-6): SQTIHQWPATLVQPVGSPLSLECTVEGTSNPNLYWYRQAAGRGLQLLFYSVGIGQISSEVPQNLSASRPQDRQFILSSKKLLLSDSGFYLCAWSSAVSSYNSPLHFGNGTRLTVT.

The rearrangement joins TRBV11-2 to TRBJ2-3; D is undetermined. CDR3 size: 13 residues. Trimming cost V 5 bases and J 11 bases, with 17 bases left between them. CDR1 is SGHAT, CDR2 FQNNGV, per germline. CDR3 DNA sequence: TGTGCCAGCAGCCGTGACCGTCAAGACTTGCAGTATTTT. Translated, it gives CASSRDRQDLQYF.

The rearrangement joins TRBV5-1 to TRBJ2-5, with 7 bases lining up with TRBD1. The CDR3 covers 16 residues. Looked up from germline, CDR1 is SGHRS and CDR2 is YFSETQ. V lost 1 base and J lost 1; bases outside the gene matches: 7. In DNA form, the CDR3 reads TGCGCCAGCAGCTTGAGGGGGACAGTGACCCAAGAGACCCAGTACTTC. As protein: CASSLRGTVTQETQYF.

The chain combines TRBV4-1 with TRBJ2-6; 7 bases are a match to TRBD2. The germline gives CDR1 MGHRA, CDR2 YSYEKL. This CDR3 region has 18 residues. V trimming: 0 bases; J trimming: 0 bases; junction bases outside the gene matches: 5. The CDR3 DNA sequence: TGCGCCAGCAGCCAAGATTTGCGGGGGAGCTCTGGGGCCAACGTCCTGACTTTC. Its translation: CASSQDLRGSSGANVLTF.

This chain connects TRBV14 to TRBJ2-2; 7 nucleotides line up with TRBD1. Looked up from germline, CDR1 is SGHDN and CDR2 is FVKESK. Unmatched junction bases numbered 3, after V lost 4 bases and J lost 4 bases. CDR3 length equals 14 residues. CDR3 residues: CASSRQGSTGELFF. The CDR3 nucleotides read TGTGCCAGCAGCCGACAGGGTTCCACCGGGGAGCTGTTTTTT.

The chain carries TRBV5-5 and TRBJ2-5, with TRBD2 as a possible D gene (6 bases). Per the germline V gene, CDR1 is SGHKS and CDR2 is YYEKEE (reference sequence). This CDR3 contains 13 residues. Trimming pared 4 bases from V and 1 base from J, leaving 8 bases between. The CDR3 spells CASSLSGQETQYF. The CDR3 DNA reads as TGTGCCAGCAGCCTTAGCGGCCAAGAGACCCAGTACTTC.

J is TRBJ2-3 and V is TRBV9; D unresolved. Trimming left V 0 bases short and J 4 bases short, with 9 bases between. The CDR3 runs to 14 residues. CDR1 is SGDLS and CDR2 is YYNGEE in the germline V gene. Here the CDR3 reads CASSVGRMADTQYF. The CDR3 bases are TGTGCCAGCAGCGTAGGGCGTATGGCAGATACGCAGTATTTT.

The V and J genes are TRBV9 and TRBJ2-3; D might be TRBD2 (6 bases). V shed 1 base and J shed 1 base, with 10 bases lying between them. The CDR3 consists of 15 residues. Germline lookup yields CDR1 SGDLS and CDR2 YYNGEE. The CDR3 DNA follows: TGTGCCAGCAGCGTATATTCTAGCGGCACAGATACGCAGTATTTT. The encoded protein is CASSVYSSGTDTQYF.

This sequence joins TRBV5-8 and TRBJ2-2; D is unresolved. The CDR3 is 15 residues long. The germline V gene has CDR1 SGHTS and CDR2 YDEGEE. Between the trimmed V and J ends, which lost 0 bases and 1 base, there was a span of 7 bases. The CDR3 nucleotides read TGTGCCAGCAGCTTGGGCTTCTTGAACACCGGGGAGCTGTTTTTT. Its translation: CASSLGFLNTGELFF.

The CDR3 here is CASGSGRGNYGYTF. As DNA, the CDR3 is TGCGCCAGCGGGTCCGGCAGGGGGAACTATGGCTACACCTTC. This chain links TRBV5-1 with TRBJ1-2, with 7 bases lining up with TRBD1. Trimming removed 7 bases from V and 2 bases from J; junction bases left unmatched: 8. There are 14 residues in the CDR3. CDR1 is SGHRS, CDR2 YFSETQ, per germline.

There are a few counts of this clone. The rearrangement links TRBV7-9 to TRBJ2-7; TRBD1 agrees at 8 bases. The J segment lost 2 bases and the V segment lost 5 bases, leaving 5 bases of the junction unmatched. The CDR3 runs to 14 residues. Germline CDR1 reads SEHNR; CDR2 reads FQNEAQ (reference sequence). The CDR3 region is CASSGRQGPYEQYF. CDR3 DNA: TGTGCCAGCAGCGGGCGACAGGGGCCCTACGAGCAGTACTTC.

This sequence joins TRBV28 and TRBJ2-5; TRBD1 or TRBD2 may be the D gene (7 bases each). Trimming removed 7 bases from V and 2 bases from J, with 14 bases in between. CDR1 is MDHEN, CDR2 SYDVKM, per germline. The CDR3 covers 14 residues. The CDR3 reads CASTQGGTQETQYF. CDR3 DNA: TGTGCCAGCACCCAGGGGGGGACACAAGAGACCCAGTACTTC.

The chain is built from TRBV6-1 and TRBJ2-1, with no clear D. Trimming cost V 1 base and J 2 bases, with 9 bases left between them. CDR3 size: 15 residues. CDR1 is MNHNS, CDR2 SASEGT, per germline. CDR3 sequence: CASSEGSFTYNEQFF. The CDR3 DNA is TGTGCCAGCAGTGAAGGTAGCTTCACCTACAATGAGCAGTTCTTC.

The rearrangement links TRBV4-3 to TRBJ2-7; D unclear. This CDR3 spans 14 amino acids. Trimming removed 4 bases at V and 5 bases at J, with 15 bases between. Germline assignment: CDR1 LGHNA and CDR2 YSLEER. CDR3 coding DNA: TGCGCCAGCAGCCCGCGCCCTTCAGGTAACGAGCAGTACTTC. As protein: CASSPRPSGNEQYF.

This rearrangement joins TRBV7-3 to TRBJ2-2; no reliable D call. This CDR3 spans 14 amino acids. V was shortened by 2 bases and J by 5 bases, with 9 bases between the two germline ends. The germline V gene encodes CDR1 SGHTA and CDR2 FQGTGA. The CDR3 here is CASSLAPETGELFF. The CDR3 DNA reads TGTGCCAGCAGCTTAGCCCCAGAGACCGGGGAGCTGTTTTTT.

The rearrangement links TRBV9 to TRBJ1-6; no firm D call. The CDR3 totals 14 residues. With 4 bases removed from V and 8 bases from J, the gap between germline ends came to 13 bases. Germline-derived CDR1 and CDR2 are SGDLS and YYNGEE. CDR3 bases: TGTGCCAGCAGCAGACGATTTGCCCATTCACCCCTCCACTTT. Encoded protein: CASSRRFAHSPLHF.

The V gene is TRBV7-3, the J gene TRBJ2-3, with D uncertain. The CDR3 is made up of 14 amino acids. V lost 5 bases, J lost 1 base, and 10 bases lay in between. Germline CDR1 and CDR2: SGHTA and FQGTGA. The CDR3 sequence: CASSPSGRTDTQYF. CDR3 bases: TGTGCCAGCAGCCCGTCTGGCCGCACAGATACGCAGTATTTT.

This CDR3 reads CASRDQKPQHF. The CDR3 DNA sequence: TGTGCCAGCAGGGACCAGAAGCCCCAGCATTTT. V and J are TRBV6-1 and TRBJ1-5; D is unclear. This CDR3 is 11 amino acids long. The V gene lost 6 bases and the J gene lost 8 bases, with 8 bases spanning the gap. CDR1 and CDR2 (germline): MNHNS, SASEGT.

This rearrangement joins TRBV10-3 to TRBJ1-5; possibly TRBD1 for D (5 bases). Between the trimmed V and J ends, which lost 6 bases and 3 bases, there was a span of 9 bases. The CDR3 has 13 residues. The germline V gene encodes CDR1 ENHRY and CDR2 SYGVKD. CDR3: CAISPGFNQPQHF. The CDR3 DNA sequence: TGTGCCATCAGCCCAGGGTTCAATCAGCCCCAGCATTTT.

This clone was detected only once. This chain uses TRBV5-6 with TRBJ1-3, with 7 bases identical to TRBD1. This CDR3 contains 15 residues. Germline V gene sequence: CDR1 SGHDT, CDR2 YYEEEE. Trimming cost V 2 bases and J 3 bases; bases outside gene matches: 5. The DNA for the CDR3 is TGTGCCAGCAGCTTTACAGGGGCAGGTGGAAACACCATATATTTT. Amino acids: CASSFTGAGGNTIYF.

The chain uses TRBV19 and TRBJ2-1; D perhaps matches TRBD1 (6 bases). The V and J ends lost 6 bases and 0 bases respectively, with 15 bases between them. This CDR3 has 16 residues. Germline CDR1 LNHDA, CDR2 SQIVND (reference sequence). The CDR3 coding sequence is TGTGCCAGTAGACGTAGGACAGTTAGCTCCTACAATGAGCAGTTCTTC. As protein: CASRRRTVSSYNEQFF.

The rearrangement joins TRBV15 to TRBJ2-5; the D gene is possibly TRBD2 (6 bases). CDR1 and CDR2 (germline): LNHNV, YYDKDF (reference sequence). The CDR3 has 15 residues. V was cut by 1 base and J by 5 bases, with 14 bases left in between. Written as DNA, the CDR3 is TGTGCCACCAGCAGAGGCGAGCGGGTGGGGGAGACCCAGTACTTC. Translated: CATSRGERVGETQYF.

This sequence joins TRBV2 and TRBJ2-7, with 7 positions matching TRBD2. The CDR3 contains 14 residues. Germline V CDR1 and CDR2: SNHLY, FYNNEI. Trimming at V came to 8 bases and at J to 2 bases, leaving 9 bases not matched to a gene. DNA for the CDR3: TGTGCCAGCGGGGGGGACTCCAGACCCTACGAGCAGTACTTC. It translates to CASGGDSRPYEQYF.

The chain is built from TRBV9 and TRBJ1-2; the match to TRBD1 covers 11 bases. Germline V gene sequence: CDR1 SGDLS, CDR2 YYNGEE. With 4 bases clipped from V and 6 bases from J, the junction kept 2 bases outside the gene matches. There are 13 residues in the CDR3. The CDR3 spells CASSRTGGNGYTF. The CDR3 nucleotides read TGTGCCAGCAGCCGGACAGGGGGCAATGGCTACACCTTC.

This clone has a single count. This rearrangement joins TRBV19 to TRBJ2-5; 8 bases agree with TRBD1. TRBJ2-7 matches the DNA end more closely, so the J call is doubtful. From germline, CDR1 is LNHDA and CDR2 SQIVND (reference sequence). CDR3 length equals 12 residues. The CDR3 here is CATTGDRYEQYF. The CDR3 nucleotides are TGTGCTACGACAGGGGATCGCTACGAGCAGTACTTC.